The 24 T cell receptor beta chains presented below share a single source sample, sequenced in a study of cytomegalovirus exposure and HLA in healthy donors. 13 Jbeta primers and 60 Vbeta primers were used for the PCR. The assay was immunoSEQ multiplex PCR, and TCRdb's table has in-frame clones only and misses some. Altogether a few hundred thousand clones are present, approximately 91% being singletons, with the ten largest covering around 1.7%. The specimen was PBMCs. These receptors were collected from a girl aged 2-10 years in good health and CMV-seronegative.

The chain is built from TRBV7-9 and TRBJ1-4; D is perhaps TRBD1 (6 bases). Germline V gives CDR1 SEHNR, CDR2 FQNEAQ (reference sequence). The V end lost 4 bases, the J end lost 7 bases, and 16 bases lay between the germline ends. This CDR3 region has 15 residues. This chain's CDR3 is CASSSGAGAPEKLFF. CDR3 sequence (DNA): TGTGCCAGCAGCTCCGGGGCGGGGGCGCCTGAAAAACTGTTTTTT.

Notes on this clone: In the same sample, other DNA sequences code for this CDR3. This chain joins TRBV29-1 and TRBJ2-7; the D is unclear. V was shortened by 6 bases and J by 0 bases, with 12 bases between the two germline ends. CDR1 and CDR2 (germline): SQVTM, ANQGSEA. This CDR3 has 13 amino acids. The CDR3 coding sequence is TGCAGCGTGACTCCTGAGGACTCCTACGAGCAGTACTTC. Protein sequence: CSVTPEDSYEQYF.

The CDR3 region is CASSIGAEINQPQHF. The CDR3 DNA sequence: TGTGCCAGTAGTATAGGGGCAGAAATCAATCAGCCCCAGCATTTT. V is TRBV19 and J is TRBJ1-5; D remains ambiguous. The ends were cut back, 1 base at V and 3 bases at J, with 10 bases in the middle. The CDR3 consists of 15 residues. Germline values: CDR1 LNHDA, CDR2 SQIVND (reference sequence).

The chain is built from TRBV6-5 and TRBJ1-1; D is unclear. V lost 4 bases and J 4 bases, leaving 19 bases between the germline ends. CDR1 is MNHEY, CDR2 SVGAGI, per germline. This CDR3 spans 16 amino acids. CDR3 loop: CASSSPAPRFGTEAFF. The CDR3 DNA follows: TGTGCCAGCAGTTCCCCGGCCCCGAGGTTCGGCACTGAAGCTTTCTTT.

This clone was observed once. CDR3 in amino acids: CASLGTGWATEAFF. CDR3 nucleotide sequence: TGTGCCAGCCTAGGGACAGGGTGGGCCACTGAAGCTTTCTTT. The chain links TRBV25-1 to TRBJ1-1; 9 nucleotides line up with TRBD1. V lost 8 bases and J lost 4; bases outside the gene matches: 8. The CDR3 has 14 amino acids. Per the germline V gene, CDR1 is MGHDK and CDR2 is SYGVNS.

This sequence joins TRBV11-2 and TRBJ1-2; a weak D match, TRBD1 (6 bases). The CDR3 contains 15 residues. Germline CDR1 and CDR2: SGHAT and FQNNGV. The germline V and J ends were trimmed by 3 bases and 7 bases, with 18 bases remaining between them. CDR3 loop: CASSLEGGVGSGYTF. In DNA form, the CDR3 reads TGTGCCAGCAGCTTGGAGGGGGGGGTGGGTAGTGGCTACACCTTC.

The chain has TRBV5-1 and TRBJ2-5; 13 bases are shared with TRBD2. Judging by the DNA end, TRBJ2-7 fits better; the J call may be wrong. The CDR3 extends over 21 amino acids. Germline V gene sequence: CDR1 SGHRS, CDR2 YFSETQ. This CDR3 is CASSLGERLAGGSLRAYEQYF. CDR3 bases: TGCGCCAGCAGCTTGGGGGAGAGACTAGCGGGAGGATCCCTTAGGGCCTACGAGCAGTACTTC.

The chain combines TRBV18 with TRBJ2-1; D may be TRBD1 (6 bases). The CDR3 has 15 residues. CDR1 and CDR2 from the germline V gene are KGHSH and LQKENI. The V end was cut by 3 bases, the J end by 4 bases, with 13 bases between. Here the CDR3 DNA reads TGTGCCAGCTCACCCGGGACAATGTCATACAATGAGCAGTTCTTC. Encoded protein: CASSPGTMSYNEQFF. Based on the CDR3 plus reference TRBV18 and TRBJ2-1, the full variable domain is NAGVMQNPRHLVRRRGQEARLRCSPMKGHSHVYWYRQLPEEGLKFMVYLQKENIIDESGMPKERFSAEFPKEGPSILRIQQVVRGDSAAYFCASSPGTMSYNEQFFGPGTRLTVL.

The chain couples TRBV28 to TRBJ2-7, with 7 bases fitting TRBD1. The ends lost 5 bases at V and 3 bases at J; junction bases unmatched: 10. Germline CDR1 reads MDHEN; CDR2 reads SYDVKM. The CDR3 contains 15 residues. For the CDR3, the DNA is TGTGCCAGCAGTCGTGACAGGGAGCCCCACTACGAGCAGTACTTC. Protein: CASSRDREPHYEQYF.

V gene TRBV11-2 combines with J gene TRBJ2-7; 7 bases align to TRBD2. The V gene end was trimmed by 5 bases and the J gene end by 3 bases; junction bases not matched to a gene: 7. The CDR3 length is 14 residues. From germline, CDR1 is SGHAT and CDR2 FQNNGV. In nucleotides, the CDR3 is TGTGCCAGCAGCGCAGGGAGGGGCCTCTACGAGCAGTACTTC. This codes for CASSAGRGLYEQYF. Full variable domain (missing parts from reference TRBV11-2 and TRBJ2-7): EAGVAQSPRYKIIEKRQSVAFWCNPISGHATLYWYQQILGQGPKLLIQFQNNGVVDDSQLPKDRFSAERLKGVDSTLKIQPAKLEDSAVYLCASSAGRGLYEQYFGPGTRLTVT.

This chain connects TRBV6-4 to TRBJ2-3, with TRBD2 identical over 10 bases. The trim removed 7 bases at V and 2 bases at J, leaving 15 bases unmatched. Germline CDR1 is MRHNA and CDR2 is SNTAGT. The CDR3 covers 18 residues. CDR3 sequence: CASTGGSLAGGSTDTQYF. CDR3 DNA sequence: TGTGCCAGCACAGGAGGGTCGTTAGCGGGGGGATCCACAGATACGCAGTATTTT.

The rearrangement uses TRBV27 and TRBJ1-5, with 10 bases fitting TRBD1. Germline CDR1 reads MNHEY; CDR2 reads SMNVEV (reference sequence). V lost 5 bases, J lost 2 bases, and 3 bases stayed unmatched. The CDR3 is 15 amino acids. The CDR3 sequence is CASSPGTGGNQPQHF. The CDR3 nucleotides read TGTGCCAGCAGTCCCGGGACAGGGGGCAATCAGCCCCAGCATTTT.

The chain is built from TRBV5-1 and TRBJ2-3; TRBD2 is a possible D gene (5 bases). The V end lost 0 bases, the J end lost 5 bases, and 10 bases lay between the germline ends. Germline loops: CDR1 SGHRS, CDR2 YFSETQ. This CDR3 is built from 14 residues. CDR3 bases: TGCGCCAGCAGCTTGGCGGGATTCCAAGATACGCAGTATTTT. It codes for CASSLAGFQDTQYF.

The chain uses TRBV12-5 and TRBJ1-3, with 7 bases fitting TRBD1. The CDR3 length is 15 residues. Germline V gene lookup returns CDR1 LGHNT and CDR2 FRNRAP. The junction had 2 bases not matched to a gene; V was cut back by 0 bases and J by 3 bases. The CDR3 sequence is CASGLVDRDGNTIYF. DNA for the CDR3: TGTGCTAGTGGTTTGGTAGACAGGGATGGAAACACCATATATTTT.

This rearrangement joins TRBV28 to TRBJ2-7; no reliable D call. Trimming removed 4 bases at V and 12 bases at J, with 13 bases between. Germline CDR1 is MDHEN and CDR2 is SYDVKM. CDR3 length equals 11 residues. The CDR3 here is CASSSPRVAYF. The CDR3 bases are TGTGCCAGCAGTTCCCCCCGGGTTGCGTACTTC.

The chain links TRBV5-6 to TRBJ2-7, with 8 bases aligning to TRBD1. The CDR3 extends over 15 amino acids. V lost 3 bases, J lost 2 bases, and 7 bases stayed unmatched. Germline V gives CDR1 SGHDT, CDR2 YYEEEE. Here the CDR3 reads CASSYGQGWPYEQYF. CDR3 DNA sequence: TGTGCCAGCAGCTATGGACAGGGCTGGCCCTACGAGCAGTACTTC.

This clone occurred once. V usage is TRBV4-1 and J usage is TRBJ2-1; 10 positions match TRBD2. V shed 1 base and J 6 bases; nucleotides not matched to a gene: 3. The CDR3 loop spans 15 amino acids. Germline V gene sequence: CDR1 MGHRA, CDR2 YSYEKL. This chain's CDR3 is CASSQVLAGVNEQFF. The CDR3 DNA is TGCGCCAGCAGCCAAGTCCTAGCGGGAGTCAATGAGCAGTTCTTC.

The genes are TRBV10-3 and TRBJ1-2; 9 bases map to TRBD1. Trimming removed 7 bases from V and 5 bases from J; junction bases left unmatched: 5. This CDR3 has 13 amino acids. Germline CDR1 ENHRY, CDR2 SYGVKD. Here the CDR3 reads CAINPDRGYGYTF. CDR3 in DNA: TGTGCCATCAATCCAGACAGGGGGTATGGCTACACCTTC.

The CDR3 region has the DNA TGTGCCAGCAGTGACTCCCCTTTAGCGGGACACACCGGGGAGCTGTTTTTT. This codes for CASSDSPLAGHTGELFF. The V and J genes are TRBV6-4 and TRBJ2-2; 8 positions agree with TRBD2. Germline loops: CDR1 MRHNA, CDR2 SNTAGT. Germline trimming cut 0 bases from V and 3 bases from J; bases unmatched to any gene: 6. The CDR3 is 17 amino acids.

The V gene is TRBV18, the J gene TRBJ1-2, with D tentatively TRBD1 (6 bases). The CDR3 has 14 residues. Germline-derived CDR1 and CDR2 are KGHSH and LQKENI. Trimming removed 5 bases from V and 2 bases from J, with 12 bases in between. The CDR3 DNA reads as TGTGCCAGCTCAGACGGACAGACCAACTATGGCTACACCTTC. As protein: CASSDGQTNYGYTF.

This sequence joins TRBV4-1 and TRBJ1-5, with 8 nucleotides matching TRBD1. Germline CDR1 and CDR2: MGHRA and YSYEKL. CDR3 length equals 16 residues. Unmatched junction bases numbered 2, after V lost 1 base and J lost 0 bases. The CDR3 DNA sequence: TGCGCCAGCAGCCAAGGACAGGGGATTAGCAATCAGCCCCAGCATTTT. It translates to CASSQGQGISNQPQHF.

This clone was counted once. This chain links TRBV10-3 with TRBJ2-3, with TRBD2 matching over 9 bases. The CDR3 contains 17 residues. Germline values: CDR1 ENHRY, CDR2 SYGVKD. J was trimmed by 5 bases and V by 0 bases; bases with no gene match: 9. The CDR3 DNA reads as TGTGCCATCAGTGAGTCGGTGCTAGCGGGGTCTATAGATACGCAGTATTTT. Protein: CAISESVLAGSIDTQYF.

The CDR3 region has the DNA TGTGCCAGCAGTTCCAAAAACAGGGAAGCCCTCTATGGCTACACCTTC. Encoded protein: CASSSKNREALYGYTF. The chain is built from TRBV6-5 and TRBJ1-2; a possible D gene is TRBD1 (6 bases). The V and J ends lost 4 bases and 4 bases respectively, with 19 bases between them. The CDR3 covers 16 residues. Germline V gene lookup returns CDR1 MNHEY and CDR2 SVGAGI.

The chain combines TRBV7-2 with TRBJ2-3; weak D call: TRBD2 (6 bases). This CDR3 is 16 amino acids long. V was trimmed by 1 base and J by 4 bases, leaving 15 bases between them. The germline CDR1 and CDR2 sequences are SGHTA and FQGNSA. The CDR3 nucleotides read TGTGCCAGCAGCTTAGTCGGGGGAGTGGGGTCAGATACGCAGTATTTT. Its protein product is CASSLVGGVGSDTQYF.